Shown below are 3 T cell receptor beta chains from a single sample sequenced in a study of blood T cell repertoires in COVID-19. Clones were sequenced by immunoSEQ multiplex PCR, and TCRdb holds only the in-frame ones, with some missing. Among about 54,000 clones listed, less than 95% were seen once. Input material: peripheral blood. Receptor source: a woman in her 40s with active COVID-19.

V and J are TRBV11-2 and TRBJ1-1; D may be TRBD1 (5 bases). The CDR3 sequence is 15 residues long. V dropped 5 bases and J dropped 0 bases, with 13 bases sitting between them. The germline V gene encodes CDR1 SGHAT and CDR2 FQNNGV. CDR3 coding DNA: TGTGCCAGCAGCACTGGACAAACTATGAACACTGAAGCTTTCTTT. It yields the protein CASSTGQTMNTEAFF.

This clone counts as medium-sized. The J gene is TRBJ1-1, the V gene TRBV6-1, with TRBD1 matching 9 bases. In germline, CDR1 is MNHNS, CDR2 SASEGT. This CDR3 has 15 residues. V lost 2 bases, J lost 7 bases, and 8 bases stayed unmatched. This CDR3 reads CASSETTGGGIEAFF. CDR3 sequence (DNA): TGTGCCAGCAGTGAAACGACAGGGGGAGGGATTGAAGCTTTCTTT.

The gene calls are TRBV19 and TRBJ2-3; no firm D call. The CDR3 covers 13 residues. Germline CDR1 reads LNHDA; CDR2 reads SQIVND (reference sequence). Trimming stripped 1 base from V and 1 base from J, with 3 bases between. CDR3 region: CASSIGGTDTQYF. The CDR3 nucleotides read TGTGCCAGTAGTATAGGAGGCACAGATACGCAGTATTTT.